This T cell receptor beta chain originates from a study of cytomegalovirus exposure and HLA in healthy donors. Study-level information: There were some 400 genotyped donors. Of these, 75% to 85% fell in the genetic ancestry cluster associated with self-reported Caucasian donors.

In the case of this clone: The target antigen is unknown.

60 Vbeta and 13 Jbeta primers were used in PCR. Only in-frame clones appear in the TCRdb table, and some are missing; sequencing was by immunoSEQ multiplex PCR. The sample records about 120,000 clones, 81% being singletons. V was cut by 8 bases and J by 0 bases, with 11 bases left in between. The CDR3 loop spans 13 amino acids. Per germline, CDR1 MNHNS and CDR2 SASEGT. Findings and caveats of the study: Researchers reported in a later analysis that a missense DCLRE1C variant was tied to TCR beta V- and J-gene trimming.

The rearrangement links TRBV6-1 to TRBJ2-7, with TRBD2 as a possible D gene (5 bases). The source material was PBMCs. This receptor was taken from a woman under 40 in good health and CMV-seronegative. In DNA, the CDR3 is TGTGCCAGCGCGGGCCGGGACTCCTACGAGCAGTACTTC. Translation gives CASAGRDSYEQYF.